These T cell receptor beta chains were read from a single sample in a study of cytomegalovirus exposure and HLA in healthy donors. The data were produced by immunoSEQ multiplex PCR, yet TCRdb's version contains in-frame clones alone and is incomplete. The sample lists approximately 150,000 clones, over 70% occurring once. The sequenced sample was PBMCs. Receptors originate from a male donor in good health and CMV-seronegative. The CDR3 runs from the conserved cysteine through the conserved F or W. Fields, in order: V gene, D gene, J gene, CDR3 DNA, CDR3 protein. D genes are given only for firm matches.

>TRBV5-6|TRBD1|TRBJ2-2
TGTGCCAGCAGCGACAGGGGACGTGGCACCGGGGAGCTGTTTTTT
CASSDRGRGTGELFF
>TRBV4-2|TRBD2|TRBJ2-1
TGTGCCAGCAGCCCCTCCCGAGGGCTGGGAGGGAATGAGCAGTTCTTC
CASSPSRGLGGNEQFF
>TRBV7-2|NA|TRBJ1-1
TGTGCCAGCAGCTTAGCACAGGGCCACAACACTGAAGCTTTCTTT
CASSLAQGHNTEAFF
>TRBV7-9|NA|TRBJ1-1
TGTTCCAGCAGCGCGTTTTCAGGGGCTTTCTTT
CSSSAFSGAFF
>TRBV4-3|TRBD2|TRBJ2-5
TGCGCCAGCAGCCAGGGGGGGGAGACCCAGTACTTC
CASSQGGETQYF
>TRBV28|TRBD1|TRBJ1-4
TGTGCCAGCAGTCAACGGTGGACAGGGGGAAATCGGACGACTAATGAAAAACTGTTTTTT
CASSQRWTGGNRTTNEKLFF
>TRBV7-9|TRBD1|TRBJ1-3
TGTTCCAGCAGCTTAGGGGACAGTAGCTCTGGAAACACCATATATTTT
CSSSLGDSSSGNTIYF
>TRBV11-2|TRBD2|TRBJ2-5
TGTGCCAGCAGCCACGGCGGGGGGGTTAGAGAGACCCAGTACTTC
CASSHGGGVRETQYF
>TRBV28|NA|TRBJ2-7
TGTGCCAGCAGTTTATTCGGGCAGGGGGGCTACGAGCAGTACTTC
CASSLFGQGGYEQYF
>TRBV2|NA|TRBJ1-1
TGTGCCAGCAGTGAACAGGGCTGGTGGAACACTGAAGCTTTCTTT
CASSEQGWWNTEAFF
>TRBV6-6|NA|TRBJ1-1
TGTGCCAGCAGAACAAACAGGGAGTCGAACACTGAAGCTTTCTTT
CASRTNRESNTEAFF
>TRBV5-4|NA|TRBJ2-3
TGTGCCAGCAGTCCCCGGACTGGTCTCGTGACGCAGTATTTT
CASSPRTGLVTQYF
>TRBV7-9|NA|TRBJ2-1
TGTGCCAGCAGCTTAGCTCTTCCGACTTCTACTGAGCAGTTCTTC
CASSLALPTSTEQFF
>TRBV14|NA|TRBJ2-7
TGTGCCAGCAGCCAAGAGGTGGTGGTACAGGCCACCTACGAGCAGTACTTC
CASSQEVVVQATYEQYF